These 23 T cell receptor beta chains were sequenced from one sample in a study of T cells after somatic rescue of genetic block. Method: immunoSEQ multiplex PCR; TCRdb's copy keeps in-frame clones and lacks some. Altogether about 70,000 clones are present, approximately 90% being singletons, with the ten largest covering 2.5% to 3.5%. The sample taken for sequencing was peripheral blood mononuclear cells (PBMCs). These receptor sequences come from a man aged 40-50 years.

V and J are TRBV11-3 and TRBJ2-1; D unclear. The V and J ends lost 1 base and 2 bases respectively, with 6 bases between them. The CDR3 extends over 14 amino acids. Germline V gene sequence: CDR1 SGHNT, CDR2 YENEEA. The CDR3 sequence is CASSLGYPYNEQFF. The CDR3 DNA reads TGTGCCAGCAGCTTAGGGTATCCCTACAATGAGCAGTTCTTC.

V gene TRBV7-9 combines with J gene TRBJ1-2; weak D call: TRBD1 (6 bases). From germline, CDR1 is SEHNR and CDR2 FQNEAQ (reference sequence). V lost 7 bases, J lost 3 bases, and 18 bases lay in between. The CDR3 contains 15 residues. The CDR3 is CASTHLGDRYYGYTF. For the CDR3, the DNA is TGTGCCAGCACCCACCTGGGCGACAGGTACTATGGCTACACCTTC.

The V and J genes are TRBV5-1 and TRBJ2-5; D is ambiguous. The CDR3 sequence is 14 residues long. Germline V gene sequence: CDR1 SGHRS, CDR2 YFSETQ. Trimming removed 0 bases from V and 1 base from J, with 7 bases in between. CDR3 region: CASSLAQFQETQYF. The DNA of the CDR3 is TGCGCCAGCAGCTTGGCACAGTTCCAAGAGACCCAGTACTTC. Complete variable domain (other parts from reference TRBV5-1 and TRBJ2-5): KAGVTQTPRYLIKTRGQQVTLSCSPISGHRSVSWYQQTPGQGLQFLFEYFSETQRNKGNFPGRFSGRQFSNSRSEMNVSTLELGDSALYLCASSLAQFQETQYFGPGTRLLVL.

V is TRBV5-1 and J is TRBJ1-4; a weak D match, TRBD1 (5 bases). V lost 6 bases, J lost 7 bases, and 16 bases lay in between. The CDR3 has 14 amino acids. Germline CDR1 reads SGHRS; CDR2 reads YFSETQ. In DNA form, the CDR3 reads TGCGCCAGCACCCCTGGGGACCCAGGTGAAAAACTGTTTTTT. Translation: CASTPGDPGEKLFF.

V is TRBV28 and J is TRBJ2-3, with TRBD2 matching over 8 bases. The germline CDR1 and CDR2 sequences are MDHEN and SYDVKM. J was trimmed by 5 bases and V by 3 bases; bases with no gene match: 1. CDR3 length: 13 amino acids. CDR3 loop: CASSLSGGDTQYF. The CDR3 DNA sequence: TGTGCCAGCAGTTTGAGCGGGGGAGATACGCAGTATTTT.

The chain joins TRBV19 to TRBJ2-4; possible D gene TRBD1, 5 bases. The CDR3 consists of 15 residues. V lost 4 bases and J lost 5, with 15 bases in between. Germline CDR1 and CDR2: LNHDA and SQIVND (reference sequence). The DNA for the CDR3 is TGTGCCAGTAGTAGGACGGCAGGGCGCGAAAACATTCAGTACTTC. Amino acid sequence: CASSRTAGRENIQYF.

V is TRBV18 and J is TRBJ1-5; no firm D call. The germline V and J ends were trimmed by 3 bases and 4 bases, with 16 bases remaining between them. Germline assignment: CDR1 KGHSH and CDR2 LQKENI. This CDR3 contains 16 residues. CDR3 DNA: TGTGCCAGCTCACCGAACGGCCCAAAGGCAAATCAGCCCCAGCATTTT. This translates into CASSPNGPKANQPQHF.

This clone was picked up one time. This sequence joins TRBV11-2 and TRBJ1-4; D unresolved. Germline V lookup: CDR1 SGHAT, CDR2 FQNNGV. This CDR3 region has 13 residues. V lost 5 bases to trimming and J lost 7 bases, with 11 bases between them. The CDR3, as DNA: TGTGCCAGCAGCCGCCCAGGCAGTGAAAAACTGTTTTTT. Protein product: CASSRPGSEKLFF.

This rearrangement joins TRBV28 to TRBJ1-2; TRBD1 agrees at 8 bases. The V segment lost 5 bases and the J segment 5 bases; nucleotides outside the gene matches: 4. Per the germline V gene, CDR1 is MDHEN and CDR2 is SYDVKM. The CDR3 spans 13 residues. CDR3 protein: CASSQDRAYGYTF. Written as DNA, the CDR3 is TGTGCCAGCAGTCAGGACAGGGCTTATGGCTACACCTTC.

This clone was detected only once. The chain joins TRBV5-1 to TRBJ2-2; D is perhaps TRBD1 (6 bases). Trimming pared 4 bases from V and 4 bases from J, leaving 11 bases between. CDR1 is SGHRS and CDR2 is YFSETQ in the germline V gene. This CDR3 comprises 14 residues. CDR3 sequence: CASSPGVVTGELFF. The CDR3 bases are TGCGCCAGCAGCCCAGGGGTCGTCACCGGGGAGCTGTTTTTT.

J is TRBJ2-7 and V is TRBV15; D is undetermined. This CDR3 has 16 amino acids. Germline-derived CDR1 and CDR2 are LNHNV and YYDKDF (reference sequence). Trimming shortened V by 0 bases and J by 12 bases, and 24 bases separated the two germline ends. This CDR3 reads CATSRDRPSAPESRYF. The CDR3 DNA is TGTGCCACCAGCAGAGATCGTCCCAGTGCCCCAGAAAGCAGGTACTTC.

This clone was detected only a few times. The V call is TRBV29-1, the J call TRBJ2-7; 9 bases align to TRBD1. J was trimmed by 6 bases and V by 7 bases; bases with no gene match: 10. CDR3 length: 13 residues. From germline, CDR1 is SQVTM and CDR2 ANQGSEA. CDR3 bases: TGCAGCGCGGGGACAGGGACAGGCGGCGAGCAGTACTTC. Translated, it gives CSAGTGTGGEQYF.

The gene calls are TRBV10-3 and TRBJ2-7; 14 nucleotides align to TRBD2. In germline, CDR1 is ENHRY, CDR2 SYGVKD. The junction had 2 bases not matched to a gene; V was cut back by 7 bases and J by 3 bases. This CDR3 region has 14 residues. The CDR3 is CAIMGTSGSYEQYF. In DNA form, the CDR3 reads TGTGCCATCATGGGGACTAGCGGGAGCTACGAGCAGTACTTC.

V and J are TRBV7-9 and TRBJ2-3; 10 bases match TRBD1. Germline CDR1 SEHNR, CDR2 FQNEAQ (reference sequence). Unmatched junction bases numbered 3, after V lost 1 base and J lost 2 bases. The CDR3 is 16 residues long. The CDR3 spells CASSLGQGALTDTQYF. In DNA form, the CDR3 reads TGTGCCAGCAGCTTAGGACAGGGGGCCCTCACAGATACGCAGTATTTT.

The chain couples TRBV19 to TRBJ2-5; the match to TRBD2 covers 10 bases. V shed 4 bases and J 2 bases; nucleotides not matched to a gene: 1. The CDR3 runs 14 residues. Per germline, CDR1 LNHDA and CDR2 SQIVND (reference sequence). Here the CDR3 reads CASSKRGGQETQYF. DNA for the CDR3: TGTGCCAGTAGTAAGCGGGGGGGTCAAGAGACCCAGTACTTC.

The V and J genes are TRBV11-2 and TRBJ1-2; 8 bases align to TRBD1. Losses at the gene ends were 1 base for V and 2 bases for J; bases not matched to a gene: 3. CDR1 and CDR2 from the germline V gene are SGHAT and FQNNGV. This CDR3 comprises 15 residues. CDR3 amino acids: CASSLGPGGNYGYTF. As DNA, the CDR3 is TGTGCCAGCAGCTTAGGTCCAGGGGGCAACTATGGCTACACCTTC.

The V gene is TRBV25-1, the J gene TRBJ2-1; D gene uncertain. V lost 4 bases and J 8 bases, leaving 24 bases between the germline ends. The CDR3 loop spans 17 amino acids. Per germline, CDR1 MGHDK and CDR2 SYGVNS. CDR3 in amino acids: CASSVDRGRELWDEQFF. The DNA for the CDR3 is TGTGCCAGCAGTGTTGACCGAGGTAGGGAATTATGGGATGAGCAGTTCTTC.

This chain links TRBV6-1 with TRBJ1-6, with TRBD1 as a possible D gene (5 bases). The V end was cut by 0 bases, the J end by 2 bases, with 11 bases between. The CDR3 length is 17 residues. The germline gives CDR1 MNHNS, CDR2 SASEGT. The CDR3 DNA reads TGTGCCAGCAGTGAAGCGCGGGGGAGGGCCTATAATTCACCCCTCCACTTT. Translated: CASSEARGRAYNSPLHF.

This sequence joins TRBV11-2 and TRBJ1-6; D is undetermined. The CDR3 contains 12 residues. CDR1 and CDR2 from the germline V gene are SGHAT and FQNNGV. Trimming shortened V by 3 bases and J by 8 bases, and 5 bases separated the two germline ends. As DNA, the CDR3 is TGTGCCAGCAGCTTCGGCGATTCACCCCTCCACTTT. This sequence encodes CASSFGDSPLHF. Full variable domain (missing parts from reference TRBV11-2 and TRBJ1-6): EAGVAQSPRYKIIEKRQSVAFWCNPISGHATLYWYQQILGQGPKLLIQFQNNGVVDDSQLPKDRFSAERLKGVDSTLKIQPAKLEDSAVYLCASSFGDSPLHFGNGTRLTVT.

The genes are TRBV5-1 and TRBJ1-2, with D perhaps TRBD1 (6 bases). V was pared by 5 bases and J by 2 bases, with 10 bases between. The CDR3 consists of 13 residues. Germline lookup yields CDR1 SGHRS and CDR2 YFSETQ. The CDR3 DNA sequence: TGCGCCAGCAGACCTACAGGGAACTATGGCTACACCTTC. It codes for CASRPTGNYGYTF. The whole variable domain, remainder taken from reference TRBV5-1 and TRBJ1-2, is KAGVTQTPRYLIKTRGQQVTLSCSPISGHRSVSWYQQTPGQGLQFLFEYFSETQRNKGNFPGRFSGRQFSNSRSEMNVSTLELGDSALYLCASRPTGNYGYTFGSGTRLTVV.

The chain has TRBV28 and TRBJ2-2, with D tentatively TRBD1 (6 bases). This CDR3 region has 14 residues. V was pared by 8 bases and J by 2 bases, with 12 bases between. Per the germline V gene, CDR1 is MDHEN and CDR2 is SYDVKM. CDR3 protein: CASQNRANTGELFF. The CDR3 coding sequence is TGTGCCAGCCAAAACAGGGCAAACACCGGGGAGCTGTTTTTT.

The V and J genes are TRBV7-2 and TRBJ2-7; D remains unclear. This CDR3 is 12 amino acids long. With 4 bases removed from V and 2 bases from J, the gap between germline ends came to 6 bases. Looked up from germline, CDR1 is SGHTA and CDR2 is FQGNSA. The CDR3 loop reads CASSSPAYEQYF. The CDR3 DNA reads TGTGCCAGCAGCTCCCCTGCCTACGAGCAGTACTTC.

This clone has just one count. This rearrangement joins TRBV28 to TRBJ2-3; TRBD2 matches at 9 bases. The CDR3 sequence is 17 residues long. Germline assignment: CDR1 MDHEN and CDR2 SYDVKM. Losses at the gene ends were 5 bases for V and 6 bases for J; bases not matched to a gene: 15. This CDR3 is CASSLPVGSGRSDTQYF. In DNA, the CDR3 is TGTGCCAGCAGTCTCCCCGTGGGTAGCGGGAGATCCGATACGCAGTATTTT.